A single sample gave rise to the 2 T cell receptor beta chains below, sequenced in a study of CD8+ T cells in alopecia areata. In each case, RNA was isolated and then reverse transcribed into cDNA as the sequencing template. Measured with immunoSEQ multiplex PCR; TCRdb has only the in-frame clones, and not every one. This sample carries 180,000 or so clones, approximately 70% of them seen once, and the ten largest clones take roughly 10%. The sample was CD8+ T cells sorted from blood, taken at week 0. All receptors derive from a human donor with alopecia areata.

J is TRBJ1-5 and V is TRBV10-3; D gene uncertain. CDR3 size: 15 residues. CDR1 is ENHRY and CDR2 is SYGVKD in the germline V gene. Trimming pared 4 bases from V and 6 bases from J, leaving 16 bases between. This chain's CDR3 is CAISGLEDVGQPQHF. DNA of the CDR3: TGTGCCATCAGTGGCCTGGAGGACGTGGGTCAGCCCCAGCATTTT.

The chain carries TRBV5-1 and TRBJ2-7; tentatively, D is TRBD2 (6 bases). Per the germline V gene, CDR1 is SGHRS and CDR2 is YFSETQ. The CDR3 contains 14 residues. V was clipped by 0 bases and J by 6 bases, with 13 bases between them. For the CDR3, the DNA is TGCGCCAGCAGCTTGGTCGGGGGATCGGGCGAGCAGTACTTC. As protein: CASSLVGGSGEQYF.